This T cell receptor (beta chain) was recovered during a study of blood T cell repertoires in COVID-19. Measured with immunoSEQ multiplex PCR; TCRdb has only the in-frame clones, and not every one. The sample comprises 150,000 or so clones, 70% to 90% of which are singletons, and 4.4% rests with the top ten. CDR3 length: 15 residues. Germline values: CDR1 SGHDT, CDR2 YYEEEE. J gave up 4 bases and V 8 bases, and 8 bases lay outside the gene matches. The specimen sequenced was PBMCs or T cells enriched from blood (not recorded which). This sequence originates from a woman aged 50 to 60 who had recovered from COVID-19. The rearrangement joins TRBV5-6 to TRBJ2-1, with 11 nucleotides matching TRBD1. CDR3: CAREVRDRGYNEQFF. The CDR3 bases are TGTGCCAGGGAGGTCCGGGACAGGGGGTACAATGAGCAGTTCTTC.